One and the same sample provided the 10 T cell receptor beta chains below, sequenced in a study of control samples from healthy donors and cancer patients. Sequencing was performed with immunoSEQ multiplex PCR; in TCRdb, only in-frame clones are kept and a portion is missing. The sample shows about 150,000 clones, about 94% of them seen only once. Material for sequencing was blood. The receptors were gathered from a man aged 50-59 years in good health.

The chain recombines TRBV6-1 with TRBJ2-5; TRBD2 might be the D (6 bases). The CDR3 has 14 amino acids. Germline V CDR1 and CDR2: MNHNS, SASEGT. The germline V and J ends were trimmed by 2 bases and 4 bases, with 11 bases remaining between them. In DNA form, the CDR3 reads TGTGCCAGCAGTGAAAGGGCGGGGTTAGAGACCCAGTACTTC. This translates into CASSERAGLETQYF.

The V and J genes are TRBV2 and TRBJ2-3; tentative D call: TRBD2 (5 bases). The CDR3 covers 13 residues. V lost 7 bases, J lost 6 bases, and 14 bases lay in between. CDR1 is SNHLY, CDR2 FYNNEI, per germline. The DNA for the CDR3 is TGTGCCAGCAAGGGAGACGGGCCGGATACGCAGTATTTT. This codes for CASKGDGPDTQYF.

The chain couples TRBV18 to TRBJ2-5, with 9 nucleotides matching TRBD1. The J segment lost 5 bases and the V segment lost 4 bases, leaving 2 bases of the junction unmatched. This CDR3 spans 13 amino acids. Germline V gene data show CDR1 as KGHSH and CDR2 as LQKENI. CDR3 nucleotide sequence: TGTGCCAGCTCACGGACAGGGGAGGAGACCCAGTACTTC. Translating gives CASSRTGEETQYF. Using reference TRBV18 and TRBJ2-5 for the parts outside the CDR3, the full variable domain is NAGVMQNPRHLVRRRGQEARLRCSPMKGHSHVYWYRQLPEEGLKFMVYLQKENIIDESGMPKERFSAEFPKEGPSILRIQQVVRGDSAAYFCASSRTGEETQYFGPGTRLLVL.

The CDR3: CASSLLAADTEAFF. CDR3 DNA sequence: TGTGCCAGCAGCTTACTGGCCGCGGACACTGAAGCTTTCTTT. The chain links TRBV7-9 to TRBJ1-1; D is undetermined. The CDR3 covers 14 residues. Germline CDR1 and CDR2: SEHNR and FQNEAQ (reference sequence). The V and J ends lost 2 bases and 3 bases respectively, with 10 bases between them.

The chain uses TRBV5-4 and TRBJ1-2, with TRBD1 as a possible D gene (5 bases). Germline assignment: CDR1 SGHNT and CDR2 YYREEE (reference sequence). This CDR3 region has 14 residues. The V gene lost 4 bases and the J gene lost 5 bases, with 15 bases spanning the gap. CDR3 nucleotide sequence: TGTGCCAGCAGCGCCGGGACGTTTAAGTATGGCTACACCTTC. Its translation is CASSAGTFKYGYTF.

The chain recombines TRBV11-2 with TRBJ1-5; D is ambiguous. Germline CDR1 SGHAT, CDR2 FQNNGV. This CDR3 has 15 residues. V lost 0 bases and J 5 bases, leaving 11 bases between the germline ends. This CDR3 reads CASSLDAGSYQPQHF. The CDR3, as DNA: TGTGCCAGCAGCTTAGACGCGGGGTCCTATCAGCCCCAGCATTTT.

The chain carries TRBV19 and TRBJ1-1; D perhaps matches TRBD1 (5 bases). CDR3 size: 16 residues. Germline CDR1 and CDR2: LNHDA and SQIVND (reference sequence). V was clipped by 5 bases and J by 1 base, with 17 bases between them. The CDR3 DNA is TGTGCCAGTAGTCTCAGGGCGGCAAGAGGGAACACTGAAGCTTTCTTT. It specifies CASSLRAARGNTEAFF.

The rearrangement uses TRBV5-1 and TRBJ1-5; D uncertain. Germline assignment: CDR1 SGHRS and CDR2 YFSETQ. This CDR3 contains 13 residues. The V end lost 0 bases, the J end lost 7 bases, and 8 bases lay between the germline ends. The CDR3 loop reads CASSLAPGQPQHF. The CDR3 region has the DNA TGCGCCAGCAGCTTGGCCCCGGGACAGCCCCAGCATTTT.

The CDR3 here is CASSLVREAYNEQFF. The CDR3 DNA is TGTGCCAGCAGCCTGGTTCGGGAGGCTTACAATGAGCAGTTCTTC. The chain carries TRBV6-2 or TRBV6-3 and TRBJ2-1; TRBD2 matches at 7 bases. Germline V gene data show CDR1 as MNHEY and CDR2 as SVGEGT. CDR3 length equals 15 residues. V dropped 6 bases and J dropped 4; count of bases not matched to a gene: 9.

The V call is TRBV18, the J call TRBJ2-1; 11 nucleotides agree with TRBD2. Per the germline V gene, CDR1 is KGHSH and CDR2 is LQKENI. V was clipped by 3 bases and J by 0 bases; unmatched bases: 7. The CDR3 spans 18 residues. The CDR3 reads CASSPIKGTSGSYNEQFF. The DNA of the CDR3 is TGTGCCAGCTCACCGATAAAGGGGACTAGCGGCTCCTACAATGAGCAGTTCTTC.